The 30 T cell receptor beta chains given below trace back to one sample, sequenced in a study of early T cells in non-severe SARS-CoV-2 infection. Each CDR3 protein is one row after TCRdb ran MiXCR on the 5' RACE reads. Among 85,000 to 100,000 distinct CDR3 sequences listed, over 15% were seen once. The sample was whole blood. The source of these receptors is an adult who was a healthcare worker with PCR-confirmed SARS-CoV-2 infection or an uninfected control (not recorded which).

As concerns this clonotype: One end of the junction is discordant with germline, which a read error may explain. The J gene is TRBJ2-2, the V gene TRBV6-2 or TRBV6-3; D may be TRBD2 (6 bases). Looked up from germline, CDR1 is MNHEY and CDR2 is SVGEGT. CDR3 size: 13 residues. The CDR3: CTSSPGRARELFF. CDR3 DNA: TGTACCAGCAGTCCCGGGAGAGCCAGGGAGCTGTTTTTT.

This clonotype was seen a handful of times. The CDR3 protein is CSVGRGHEQFF. The CDR3 DNA sequence: TGCAGCGTTGGACGGGGTCATGAGCAGTTCTTC. This chain uses TRBV29-1 with TRBJ2-1; tentatively, D is TRBD2 (5 bases). The CDR3 spans 11 residues. Between the trimmed V and J ends, which lost 4 bases and 8 bases, there was a span of 9 bases. Germline values: CDR1 SQVTM, CDR2 ANQGSEA.

V usage is TRBV11-2 and J usage is TRBJ2-7; 14 nucleotides line up with TRBD2. The CDR3 extends over 16 amino acids. J was trimmed by 5 bases and V by 3 bases; bases with no gene match: 6. Per germline, CDR1 SGHAT and CDR2 FQNNGV. CDR3 in DNA: TGTGCCAGCAGCTTGCTGGGACTAGCGGGAGTTGACGAGCAGTACTTC. This translates into CASSLLGLAGVDEQYF. The variable domain in full, with the rest retrieved from reference TRBV11-2 and TRBJ2-7, is EAGVAQSPRYKIIEKRQSVAFWCNPISGHATLYWYQQILGQGPKLLIQFQNNGVVDDSQLPKDRFSAERLKGVDSTLKIQPAKLEDSAVYLCASSLLGLAGVDEQYFGPGTRLTVT.

As DNA, the CDR3 is TGTGCCAGCAGTCCCGCCGCAGGACAGGGCTCGGCGGAAGCTTTCTTT. Its translation is CASSPAAGQGSAEAFF. The rearrangement uses TRBV28 and TRBJ1-1, with 8 nucleotides matching TRBD1. Losses at the gene ends were 5 bases for V and 8 bases for J; bases not matched to a gene: 16. This CDR3 is 16 amino acids long. Germline lookup yields CDR1 MDHEN and CDR2 SYDVKM. Looking up the rest from reference TRBV28 and TRBJ1-1 gives the full variable domain: DVKVTQSSRYLVKRTGEKVFLECVQDMDHENMFWYRQDPGLGLRLIYFSYDVKMKEKGDIPEGYSVSREKKERFSLILESASTNQTSMYLCASSPAAGQGSAEAFFGQGTRLTVV.

The J gene is TRBJ1-1, the V gene TRBV9; TRBD1 matches 7 bases. This CDR3 comprises 15 residues. The germline V gene has CDR1 SGDLS and CDR2 YYNGEE. V lost 2 bases to trimming and J lost 1 base; unmatched junction nucleotides: 5. CDR3 sequence reads: CASSVLTGKNTEAFF. CDR3 in DNA: TGTGCCAGCAGCGTCCTGACAGGGAAGAACACTGAAGCTTTCTTT.

V and J are TRBV5-1 and TRBJ2-5; 10 positions agree with TRBD2. V shed 3 bases, J shed 4 bases, and the junction held 3 bases outside the gene matches. Germline V gives CDR1 SGHRS, CDR2 YFSETQ. This CDR3 is 14 amino acids long. CDR3 region: CASSWRTSGETQYF. The CDR3, as DNA: TGCGCCAGCAGCTGGAGGACTAGCGGAGAGACCCAGTACTTC.

V is TRBV7-9 and J is TRBJ2-7, with D hard to call. Germline V gives CDR1 SEHNR, CDR2 FQNEAQ (reference sequence). Trimming took off 5 bases at V and 2 bases at J, with 22 bases between the two ends. The CDR3 covers 17 residues. The CDR3 region has the DNA TGTGCCAGCAGCCAGTTTGTTTCGGACCTGTCCGCCTACGAGCAGTACTTC. It encodes CASSQFVSDLSAYEQYF.

The chain combines TRBV7-9 with TRBJ2-7; D may be TRBD2 (5 bases). V lost 1 base and J 0 bases, leaving 7 bases between the germline ends. The CDR3 is made up of 14 amino acids. Looked up from germline, CDR1 is SEHNR and CDR2 is FQNEAQ (reference sequence). This CDR3 is CASSLDGVSYEQYF. The CDR3 bases are TGTGCCAGCAGCTTAGACGGGGTCTCCTACGAGCAGTACTTC.

This clonotype was seen more than once but under ten times. The V and J genes are TRBV9 and TRBJ1-1; 11 nucleotides align to TRBD1. The CDR3 consists of 15 residues. The junction had 2 bases not matched to a gene; V was cut back by 0 bases and J by 4 bases. The germline V gene encodes CDR1 SGDLS and CDR2 YYNGEE. The CDR3 nucleotides read TGTGCCAGCAGCGTAGGAGGGACAGGGGGCACTGAAGCTTTCTTT. This encodes CASSVGGTGGTEAFF.

At least ten counts were recorded for this clonotype. CDR3 amino acids: CASTSAKKSTEAFF. CDR3 sequence (DNA): TGTGCCAGCACCAGTGCAAAGAAGTCCACTGAAGCTTTCTTT. The chain combines TRBV12-3 or TRBV12-4 with TRBJ1-1, with unresolved D. This CDR3 is 14 amino acids long. V dropped 7 bases and J dropped 4 bases, with 16 bases sitting between them.

This clonotype was found a few times. V is TRBV7-8 and J is TRBJ2-1; D is possibly TRBD2 (6 bases). The V end lost 8 bases, the J end lost 3 bases, and 23 bases lay between the germline ends. CDR1 is SGHVS, CDR2 FQNEAQ, per germline. This CDR3 comprises 17 residues. This CDR3 is CASLKRPTSRGYNEQFF. DNA for the CDR3: TGTGCCAGCCTAAAGAGACCCACTTCGCGGGGCTACAATGAGCAGTTCTTC.

V and J are TRBV5-5 and TRBJ1-3, with D possibly being TRBD1 (5 bases). Trimming cost V 4 bases and J 0 bases, with 17 bases left between them. Germline CDR1 is SGHKS and CDR2 is YYEKEE (reference sequence). CDR3 length equals 17 residues. CDR3 bases: TGTGCCAGCAGCCAGGACCCCCAGGGCTACTCTGGAAACACCATATATTTT. Translating gives CASSQDPQGYSGNTIYF.

In this sample, this clonotype turned up a few times. This chain links TRBV6-1 with TRBJ2-3, with unresolved D. V dropped 1 base and J dropped 3 bases, with 5 bases sitting between them. The germline V gene has CDR1 MNHNS and CDR2 SASEGT. This CDR3 has 13 amino acids. CDR3 coding DNA: TGTGCCAGCAGTGAAGGCGAAACAGATACGCAGTATTTT. It specifies CASSEGETDTQYF.

This clonotype has just a few counts. The gene calls are TRBV7-9 and TRBJ2-2; 7 bases line up with TRBD1. From germline, CDR1 is SEHNR and CDR2 FQNEAQ (reference sequence). With 4 bases clipped from V and 5 bases from J, the junction kept 4 bases outside the gene matches. The CDR3 is made up of 14 amino acids. Written as DNA, the CDR3 is TGTGCCAGCAGCTCGACAGGGATGACCGGGGAGCTGTTTTTT. Protein: CASSSTGMTGELFF.

This clonotype was seen many times. This sequence joins TRBV27 and TRBJ1-2; 7 bases fit TRBD1. Trimming cost V 4 bases and J 8 bases; bases outside gene matches: 4. Germline V gene sequence: CDR1 MNHEY, CDR2 SMNVEV (reference sequence). This CDR3 has 12 residues. CDR3 protein: CASSSRGQGYTF. The DNA for the CDR3 is TGTGCCAGCAGTTCTAGGGGGCAAGGCTACACCTTC.

This clonotype was seen more than once but under ten times. V usage is TRBV5-6 and J usage is TRBJ1-1, with 9 bases fitting TRBD1. The CDR3 runs to 15 residues. Germline CDR1 SGHDT, CDR2 YYEEEE. The trim removed 4 bases at V and 10 bases at J, leaving 14 bases unmatched. CDR3 coding DNA: TGTGCCAGCAGCACCGACAGGGGGAGGTCGGAGGTAGCTTTCTTT. It translates to CASSTDRGRSEVAFF.

The chain is built from TRBV2 and TRBJ1-2; D gene uncertain. This CDR3 comprises 13 residues. V was cut by 1 base and J by 8 bases, with 11 bases left in between. Germline CDR1 is SNHLY and CDR2 is FYNNEI. In DNA form, the CDR3 reads TGTGCCAGCAGTGAAGGACCGACGGAGGGCTACACCTTC. Its protein product is CASSEGPTEGYTF. Together with reference TRBV2 and TRBJ1-2, the CDR3 gives the full variable domain: EPEVTQTPSHQVTQMGQEVILRCVPISNHLYFYWYRQILGQKVEFLVSFYNNEISEKSEIFDDQFSVERPDGSNFTLKIRSTKLEDSAMYFCASSEGPTEGYTFGSGTRLTVV.

Many counts were recorded for this clonotype. The genes are TRBV6-2 or TRBV6-3 and TRBJ2-7; D possibly corresponds to TRBD1 (6 bases). Trimming stripped 5 bases from V and 2 bases from J, with 10 bases between. From germline, CDR1 is MNHEY and CDR2 SVGEGT. The CDR3 loop spans 13 amino acids. For the CDR3, the DNA is TGTGCCAGCAGTAGGACAGACCCCTACGAGCAGTACTTC. Translation gives CASSRTDPYEQYF.

This clonotype was detected only once. The chain carries TRBV2 and TRBJ2-7; 14 nucleotides agree with TRBD2. CDR3 length: 16 amino acids. J was trimmed by 2 bases and V by 5 bases; bases with no gene match: 5. CDR1 and CDR2 (germline): SNHLY, FYNNEI. Here the CDR3 DNA reads TGTGCCAGCAGTAAAAGGACTAGCGGGGGGACCTACGAGCAGTACTTC. Translating gives CASSKRTSGGTYEQYF.

This sequence joins TRBV12-3 or TRBV12-4 and TRBJ2-1; D may match TRBD1 or TRBD2 (5 bases each). This CDR3 comprises 14 residues. Trimming took 6 bases from V and 4 from J, leaving 13 bases between them. CDR3 protein: CASSPGTAYNEQFF. In nucleotides, the CDR3 is TGTGCCAGCAGCCCCGGGACGGCATACAATGAGCAGTTCTTC.

The gene calls are TRBV11-2 and TRBJ1-1; D may be TRBD1 (6 bases). From germline, CDR1 is SGHAT and CDR2 FQNNGV. V was clipped by 7 bases and J by 4 bases, with 16 bases between them. The CDR3 totals 14 residues. CDR3 amino acids: CASISWGAGTEAFF. The CDR3 region has the DNA TGTGCCAGCATCTCCTGGGGGGCGGGCACTGAAGCTTTCTTT.

The chain couples TRBV24-1 to TRBJ2-3; no clear D. This CDR3 is 16 amino acids long. The V gene lost 3 bases and the J gene lost 0 bases, with 12 bases spanning the gap. CDR1 and CDR2 from the germline V gene are KGHDR and SFDVKD. CDR3 in amino acids: CATSDPPTDSTDTQYF. The CDR3 region has the DNA TGTGCCACCAGTGATCCCCCCACGGACAGCACAGATACGCAGTATTTT.

This clonotype has only a few counts. CDR3 coding DNA: TGTGCCAGCAGCTTAGATCAGGGGCGGGCTAACTATGGCTACACCTTC. Protein: CASSLDQGRANYGYTF. The chain recombines TRBV7-2 with TRBJ1-2; perhaps TRBD1 as D (6 bases). Germline V gene lookup returns CDR1 SGHTA and CDR2 FQGNSA. This CDR3 comprises 16 residues. V dropped 1 base and J dropped 0 bases, with 12 bases sitting between them.

This clonotype was picked up a small number of times. The V gene is TRBV7-9, the J gene TRBJ2-1, with 8 nucleotides matching TRBD1. From germline, CDR1 is SEHNR and CDR2 FQNEAQ (reference sequence). The J segment lost 8 bases and the V segment lost 5 bases, leaving 11 bases of the junction unmatched. This CDR3 comprises 15 residues. The DNA of the CDR3 is TGTGCCAGCAGCCCACGACGGACAGGGAAGGATGAGCAGTTCTTC. It encodes CASSPRRTGKDEQFF.

Many counts were recorded for this clonotype. This sequence joins TRBV28 and TRBJ2-2; 7 nucleotides agree with TRBD1. The CDR3 contains 17 residues. CDR1 and CDR2 from the germline V gene are MDHEN and SYDVKM. Unmatched junction bases numbered 6, after V lost 2 bases and J lost 0 bases. Written as DNA, the CDR3 is TGTGCCAGCAGTTTAACAGGGGCGATACCGAACACCGGGGAGCTGTTTTTT. Protein: CASSLTGAIPNTGELFF.

The rearrangement links TRBV7-2 to TRBJ2-1, with no clear D. CDR1 is SGHTA, CDR2 FQGNSA, per germline. The CDR3 totals 11 residues. The V gene lost 3 bases and the J gene lost 9 bases, with 6 bases spanning the gap. CDR3 bases: TGTGCCAGCAGCTTTTTTCGTGAGCAGTTCTTC. Protein: CASSFFREQFF.

V is TRBV28 and J is TRBJ1-5; D gene ambiguous. Trimming cost V 1 base and J 4 bases, with 5 bases left between them. The CDR3 contains 13 residues. Germline values: CDR1 MDHEN, CDR2 SYDVKM. In nucleotides, the CDR3 is TGTGCCAGCAGTTTATTCAGTAATCAGCCCCAGCATTTT. This gives the protein CASSLFSNQPQHF.

The rearrangement joins TRBV18 to TRBJ1-1; D is possibly TRBD1 (6 bases). This CDR3 region has 14 residues. V lost 6 bases and J lost 1, with 12 bases in between. Germline CDR1 KGHSH, CDR2 LQKENI. The CDR3 spells CASSPGARNTEAFF. CDR3 in DNA: TGTGCCAGCTCCCCGGGGGCCAGGAACACTGAAGCTTTCTTT.

This clonotype has a count of ten or more. The chain has TRBV6-6 and TRBJ2-3, with 9 bases matching TRBD1. CDR1 is MNHNY and CDR2 is SVGAGI in the germline V gene (reference sequence). V gave up 4 bases and J gave up 4 bases; unmatched junction bases: 12. The CDR3 is made up of 17 amino acids. CDR3 nucleotide sequence: TGTGCCAGCAGTTCCCCGGTCCGGACAGGGGCAGCAGATACGCAGTATTTT. Protein product: CASSSPVRTGAADTQYF.

This clonotype was found many times. CDR3 amino acids: CASSPHTDGPNEQFF. The CDR3, as DNA: TGTGCCAGCAGTCCTCACACGGACGGACCTAATGAGCAGTTCTTC. This rearrangement joins TRBV6-1 to TRBJ2-1, with no clear D. CDR3 length equals 15 residues. Trimming took off 5 bases at V and 7 bases at J, with 18 bases between the two ends. Germline-derived CDR1 and CDR2 are MNHNS and SASEGT.